The 28 T cell receptor beta chains listed next were all sequenced from one sample in a study of blood T cell repertoires in COVID-19. Generated by immunoSEQ multiplex PCR, the TCRdb table keeps only in-frame clones and is missing some. The sample holds 80,000 or so clones, roughly 80% seen once. Sequences were obtained from peripheral blood. These receptors came from a human donor in a cohort sampled during active COVID-19.

The sample holds a few counts of this clone. V usage is TRBV6-6 and J usage is TRBJ1-6; D is undetermined. CDR3 length: 14 amino acids. Germline values: CDR1 MNHNY, CDR2 SVGAGI (reference sequence). V was pared by 0 bases and J by 16 bases, with 16 bases between. This CDR3 reads CASSYSAGPVPLHF. The CDR3 coding sequence is TGTGCCAGCAGTTACTCGGCAGGCCCTGTTCCTCTCCACTTT.

J is TRBJ2-1 and V is TRBV5-4, with TRBD2 identical over 10 bases. CDR1 SGHNT and CDR2 YYREEE come from the germline V gene (reference sequence). The CDR3 runs to 15 residues. The ends lost 4 bases at V and 6 bases at J; junction bases unmatched: 7. CDR3 bases: TGTGCCAGCAGCCCGGGACTAGCGTTGGCCAATGAGCAGTTCTTC. This codes for CASSPGLALANEQFF.

This sequence joins TRBV11-3 and TRBJ1-6, with unresolved D. There are 17 residues in the CDR3. V was clipped by 4 bases and J by 7 bases, with 20 bases between them. The germline gives CDR1 SGHNT, CDR2 YENEEA. CDR3 in DNA: TGTGCCAGCAGCTCATCCCGTGGCGGGTTCCACAATTCACCCCTCCACTTT. Protein sequence: CASSSSRGGFHNSPLHF.

The J gene is TRBJ1-2, the V gene TRBV5-4, with unresolved D. The CDR3 consists of 17 residues. V was pared by 0 bases and J by 0 bases, with 15 bases between. Germline CDR1 reads SGHNT; CDR2 reads YYREEE (reference sequence). The CDR3 sequence: CASSLGPLRVANYGYTF. CDR3 sequence (DNA): TGTGCCAGCAGCTTGGGCCCATTGAGGGTGGCTAACTATGGCTACACCTTC. Combining the CDR3 with reference TRBV5-4 and TRBJ1-2 gives the whole variable domain ETGVTQSPTHLIKTRGQQVTLRCSSQSGHNTVSWYQQALGQGPQFIFQYYREEENGRGNFPPRFSGLQFPNYSSELNVNALELDDSALYLCASSLGPLRVANYGYTFGSGTRLTVV.

This clone showed up just once. The V gene is TRBV28, the J gene TRBJ1-5; weak D call: TRBD1 (5 bases). The CDR3 runs 14 residues. Germline V CDR1 and CDR2: MDHEN, SYDVKM. Between the trimmed V and J ends, which lost 3 bases and 1 base, there was a span of 7 bases. The CDR3 DNA reads as TGTGCCAGCAGTTTCGGGGGAAGCAATCAGCCCCAGCATTTT. Translating gives CASSFGGSNQPQHF.

The chain uses TRBV9 and TRBJ1-3; tentative D call: TRBD1 (5 bases). The CDR3 runs to 15 residues. In germline, CDR1 is SGDLS, CDR2 YYNGEE. The V end lost 6 bases, the J end lost 1 base, and 14 bases lay between the germline ends. CDR3 bases: TGTGCCAGCACTATCAGGGCGTGGTCTGGAAACACCATATATTTT. Translation gives CASTIRAWSGNTIYF.

There are a few counts of this clone. V and J are TRBV5-1 and TRBJ2-2, with D maybe TRBD1 (5 bases). Germline V CDR1 and CDR2: SGHRS, YFSETQ. CDR3 size: 14 residues. V gave up 6 bases and J gave up 1 base, with 10 bases separating them. The CDR3 region is CASNPQGNTGELFF. CDR3 bases: TGCGCCAGCAACCCCCAGGGGAACACCGGGGAGCTGTTTTTT.

The chain carries TRBV5-4 and TRBJ2-5, with 9 bases matching TRBD2. This CDR3 contains 16 residues. Germline assignment: CDR1 SGHNT and CDR2 YYREEE (reference sequence). With V trimmed by 4 bases and J by 3 bases, 10 bases remained unmatched. The chain's CDR3 is CASSTPSAGGKETQYF. CDR3 bases: TGTGCCAGCAGCACCCCGTCGGCGGGGGGGAAAGAGACCCAGTACTTC.

This clone was counted a few times. The chain carries TRBV6-6 and TRBJ2-7; 10 bases align to TRBD2. Trimming removed 0 bases from V and 6 bases from J; junction bases left unmatched: 2. Germline V gene sequence: CDR1 MNHNY, CDR2 SVGAGI (reference sequence). This CDR3 is 14 amino acids long. CDR3 sequence reads: CASSYSLAGVEQYF. CDR3 nucleotide sequence: TGTGCCAGCAGTTACTCGCTAGCGGGGGTCGAGCAGTACTTC.

This sequence joins TRBV11-3 and TRBJ2-5; D gene unclear. Trimming took 2 bases from V and 5 from J, leaving 15 bases between them. The CDR3 is 15 residues long. In germline, CDR1 is SGHNT, CDR2 YENEEA. The DNA for the CDR3 is TGTGCCAGCAGCTTAATGAGCCACCGTCCTGAGACCCAGTACTTC. Translated, it gives CASSLMSHRPETQYF. Full variable domain (outside the CDR3, taken from reference TRBV11-3 and TRBJ2-5): EAGVVQSPRYKIIEKKQPVAFWCNPISGHNTLYWYLQNLGQGPELLIRYENEEAVDDSQLPKDRFSAERLKGVDSTLKIQPAELGDSAVYLCASSLMSHRPETQYFGPGTRLLVL.

This chain uses TRBV6-2 or TRBV6-3 with TRBJ1-1; maybe TRBD1 (6 bases). From germline, CDR1 is MNHEY and CDR2 SVGEGT. The CDR3 loop spans 15 amino acids. V was clipped by 6 bases and J by 5 bases, with 19 bases between them. The CDR3 DNA sequence: TGTGCCAGCAGCCCGGAAGGCAGGGGAAGGACTGAAGCTTTCTTT. It is translated as CASSPEGRGRTEAFF.

Note on this clone: The junction shows a germline mismatch at one end, possibly a read error. The chain carries TRBV5-1 and TRBJ2-7; the D gene is possibly TRBD2 (6 bases). Per germline, CDR1 SGHRS and CDR2 YFSETQ. The CDR3 loop spans 13 amino acids. In nucleotides, the CDR3 is TGCGCCAGCAGCTTGGCTGGGGAGGTCTGGCCCATCTTC. Amino acid sequence: CASSLAGEVWPIF.

V gene TRBV11-3 combines with J gene TRBJ2-7; D is possibly TRBD1 (6 bases). Deletions cut 6 bases from V and 3 bases from J, with 18 bases between. This CDR3 has 15 residues. Germline assignment: CDR1 SGHNT and CDR2 YENEEA. CDR3 protein: CASRRQAQALYEQYF. The DNA of the CDR3 is TGTGCCAGCAGACGACAGGCCCAGGCTCTCTACGAGCAGTACTTC. The full variable domain, with the rest looked up from reference TRBV11-3 and TRBJ2-7, is EAGVVQSPRYKIIEKKQPVAFWCNPISGHNTLYWYLQNLGQGPELLIRYENEEAVDDSQLPKDRFSAERLKGVDSTLKIQPAELGDSAVYLCASRRQAQALYEQYFGPGTRLTVT.

The chain carries TRBV28 and TRBJ1-3, with 8 nucleotides matching TRBD1. The germline CDR1 and CDR2 sequences are MDHEN and SYDVKM. V shed 5 bases and J 7 bases; nucleotides not matched to a gene: 7. The CDR3 spans 14 residues. The CDR3 DNA reads TGTGCCAGCAGTCAACATACAGGGGGGAACACCATATATTTT. This sequence encodes CASSQHTGGNTIYF.

The chain links TRBV5-4 to TRBJ1-4, with 7 positions matching TRBD1. This CDR3 has 14 amino acids. Germline V gene sequence: CDR1 SGHNT, CDR2 YYREEE (reference sequence). Trimming removed 5 bases from V and 1 base from J; junction bases left unmatched: 2. CDR3 region: CASSRDRTNEKLFF. The CDR3 coding sequence is TGTGCCAGCAGTCGGGACAGAACTAATGAAAAACTGTTTTTT.

The chain combines TRBV4-2 with TRBJ1-1; D is perhaps TRBD1 (5 bases). Trimming shortened V by 0 bases and J by 3 bases, and 11 bases separated the two germline ends. Germline V lookup: CDR1 LGHNA, CDR2 YNFKEQ. This CDR3 spans 15 amino acids. In nucleotides, the CDR3 is TGTGCCAGCAGCCAAGATCCGGCAGGGCACACTGAAGCTTTCTTT. The encoded protein is CASSQDPAGHTEAFF.

This clone was recorded once. This chain uses TRBV5-6 with TRBJ2-1; 11 bases fit TRBD2. This CDR3 has 13 amino acids. CDR1 SGHDT and CDR2 YYEEEE come from the germline V gene. With V trimmed by 3 bases and J by 11 bases, 4 bases remained unmatched. CDR3 loop: CASSWGTSGKQFF. DNA of the CDR3: TGTGCCAGCAGCTGGGGGACTAGCGGAAAGCAGTTCTTC.

The chain has TRBV7-6 and TRBJ1-6; 8 bases match TRBD1. The germline gives CDR1 SGHVS, CDR2 FNYEAQ. The V segment lost 0 bases and the J segment 7 bases; nucleotides outside the gene matches: 2. The CDR3 runs 15 residues. The CDR3 reads CASSLAQGANSPLHF. The CDR3 nucleotides are TGTGCCAGCAGCTTAGCCCAGGGGGCCAATTCACCCCTCCACTTT. Using reference TRBV7-6 and TRBJ1-6 for the parts outside the CDR3, the full variable domain is GAGVSQSPRYKVTKRGQDVALRCDPISGHVSLYWYRQALGQGPEFLTYFNYEAQQDKSGLPNDRFSAERPEGSISTLTIQRTEQRDSAMYRCASSLAQGANSPLHFGNGTRLTVT.

The gene calls are TRBV18 and TRBJ1-6, with D perhaps TRBD1 (6 bases). V lost 6 bases and J lost 10, with 19 bases in between. The germline V gene has CDR1 KGHSH and CDR2 LQKENI. The CDR3 sequence is 15 residues long. The CDR3: CASSPDRTSGSPLHF. The DNA for the CDR3 is TGTGCCAGCTCTCCCGACAGGACGAGTGGGTCACCCCTCCACTTT.

The CDR3 nucleotides are TGCGCCAGCAGCTTGGCCCCGAGCTATGGCTACACCTTC. Amino acid sequence: CASSLAPSYGYTF. The chain employs TRBV5-1 and TRBJ1-2; no reliable D call. Germline lookup yields CDR1 SGHRS and CDR2 YFSETQ. The V end was cut by 0 bases, the J end by 4 bases, with 7 bases between. This CDR3 is built from 13 residues.

V gene TRBV3-1 (or the pseudogene TRBV3-2) combines with J gene TRBJ2-1; 15 bases match TRBD2. V lost 4 bases, J lost 0 bases, and 10 bases stayed unmatched. This CDR3 comprises 20 residues. The V gene's germline CDR1 is LGHDT and CDR2 YNNKEL (reference sequence). CDR3 residues: CASSPPGTSGGTSSYNEQFF. CDR3 sequence (DNA): TGTGCCAGCAGCCCTCCCGGGACTAGCGGGGGGACGAGCTCCTACAATGAGCAGTTCTTC.

The sample holds a few counts of this clone. The rearrangement uses TRBV2 and TRBJ1-3; perhaps TRBD1 as D (6 bases). Germline lookup yields CDR1 SNHLY and CDR2 FYNNEI. V lost 6 bases, J lost 0 bases, and 9 bases lay in between. This CDR3 is built from 14 residues. The CDR3 region has the DNA TGTGCCAGCAGAGGACAGCCCTCTGGAAACACCATATATTTT. As protein: CASRGQPSGNTIYF.

This chain joins TRBV10-3 and TRBJ2-7; TRBD1 agrees at 11 bases. CDR3 length: 17 residues. Germline CDR1 and CDR2: ENHRY and SYGVKD. Trimming cost V 3 bases and J 1 base; bases outside gene matches: 8. CDR3 nucleotide sequence: TGTGCCATCAGTGACCCAGGGACAGGGGGTAGATCCTACGAGCAGTACTTC. Its translation is CAISDPGTGGRSYEQYF.

V gene TRBV6-5 combines with J gene TRBJ1-1; no firm D call. The CDR3 spans 16 residues. V was cut by 2 bases and J by 3 bases, with 16 bases left in between. Per germline, CDR1 MNHEY and CDR2 SVGAGI. CDR3 loop: CASSYGCWVEYTEAFF. The CDR3 bases are TGTGCCAGCAGTTACGGGTGTTGGGTGGAGTACACTGAAGCTTTCTTT.

The chain recombines TRBV7-2 with TRBJ1-1, with a weak D call TRBD1 (6 bases). Trimming took 5 bases from V and 5 from J, leaving 15 bases between them. The CDR3 is made up of 14 amino acids. Germline V gives CDR1 SGHTA, CDR2 FQGNSA. The CDR3 spells CASSPQTGITEAFF. CDR3 in DNA: TGTGCCAGCAGCCCCCAAACAGGGATTACTGAAGCTTTCTTT.

Only a few counts were recorded for this clone. In DNA form, the CDR3 reads TGTGCCAGCTCACTAGACAGGAACACTGAAGCTTTCTTT. Amino acid sequence: CASSLDRNTEAFF. The gene calls are TRBV18 and TRBJ1-1; perhaps TRBD1 as D (5 bases). Germline assignment: CDR1 KGHSH and CDR2 LQKENI. V shed 4 bases and J shed 1 base, with 7 bases lying between them. This CDR3 has 13 amino acids.

J is TRBJ1-2 and V is TRBV15, with TRBD1 matching over 7 bases. CDR1 is LNHNV, CDR2 YYDKDF, per germline (reference sequence). There are 15 residues in the CDR3. With 0 bases clipped from V and 4 bases from J, the junction kept 5 bases outside the gene matches. This CDR3 is CATSRDQGVIYGYTF. CDR3 DNA sequence: TGTGCCACCAGCAGAGATCAGGGGGTGATCTATGGCTACACCTTC.

This sequence joins TRBV14 and TRBJ2-5; D unresolved. The ends were cut back, 3 bases at V and 5 bases at J, with 19 bases in the middle. Germline loops: CDR1 SGHDN, CDR2 FVKESK. The CDR3 runs to 16 residues. DNA of the CDR3: TGTGCCAGCAGCCACCACCCCTACCCGGTTGTGGAGACCCAGTACTTC. This encodes CASSHHPYPVVETQYF.